The clone carrying this T cell receptor beta chain turned up a few times. Its antigen is still unknown. The sorted-subset replicate PCRs were given around 200 ng DNA, which is approximately 30,000 T cell genomes. Only in-frame clones appear in the TCRdb table, and some are missing; sequencing was by immunoSEQ multiplex PCR. The sample has about 590,000 clones, 95% seen once. CD8 cells classed as naive were CD45RO-negative and positively selected for CCR7, excluding terminally differentiated effector memory CD45RA+ cells. This entry is derived from a study of shared clonotypes between healthy human individuals. Study conclusions and caveats: Generally, estimated richness proved larger in naive subsets than it did in memory subsets. Relative to clonotypes present in all four donors, those not shared had lower generation probabilities.

What was sequenced was naive CD8+ T cells sorted from blood. This clonotype was obtained from a woman in her thirties in good health.

The CDR3, as DNA: TGTGCCAGTAAACCCGGGACTAGCGGGAGAGGCATTCAGTACTTC. Translated: CASKPGTSGRGIQYF. This sequence joins TRBV27 and TRBJ2-4, with TRBD2 matching 14 bases. This CDR3 is built from 15 residues. Germline V lookup: CDR1 MNHEY, CDR2 SMNVEV (reference sequence). V shed 9 bases and J 9 bases; nucleotides not matched to a gene: 10.